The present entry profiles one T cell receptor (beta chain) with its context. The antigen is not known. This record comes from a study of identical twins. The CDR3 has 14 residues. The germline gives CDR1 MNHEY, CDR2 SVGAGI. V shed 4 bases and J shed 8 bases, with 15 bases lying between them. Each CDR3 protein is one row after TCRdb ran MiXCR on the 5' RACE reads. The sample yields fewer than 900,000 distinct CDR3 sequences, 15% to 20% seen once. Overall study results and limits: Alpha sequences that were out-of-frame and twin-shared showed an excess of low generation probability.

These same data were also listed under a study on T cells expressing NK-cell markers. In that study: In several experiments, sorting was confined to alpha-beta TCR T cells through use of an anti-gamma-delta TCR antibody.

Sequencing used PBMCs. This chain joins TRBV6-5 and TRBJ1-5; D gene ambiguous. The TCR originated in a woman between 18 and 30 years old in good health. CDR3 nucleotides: TGTGCCAGCAGTTTAGTTTGGATGATCAAGCCCCAGCATTTT. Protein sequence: CASSLVWMIKPQHF.